This record concerns one TCR beta chain sequence. Libraries were prepared by immunoSEQ multiplex PCR; TCRdb keeps only in-frame clonotypes and omits some of them. The sample contains some 110,000 clones, 84% of which appear only once. This entry is derived from a study of blood T cell repertoires in COVID-19. CDR3 length equals 14 residues. V was pared by 6 bases and J by 6 bases, with 15 bases between. The germline gives CDR1 SNHLY, CDR2 FYNNEI. This rearrangement joins TRBV2 to TRBJ1-5; no definite D call. The TCR originated in a woman under 40 who had recovered from COVID-19. Source material: PBMCs or T cells enriched from blood (not recorded which). CDR3 loop: CASSRQVYSQPQHF. DNA for the CDR3: TGTGCCAGCAGCCGTCAGGTGTATAGTCAGCCCCAGCATTTT.